The rows below give T cell receptor beta chains drawn from one sample of a study of cytomegalovirus exposure and HLA in healthy donors. Assay used: immunoSEQ multiplex PCR; TCRdb lists only in-frame clones, some missing. This sample has about 100,000 clones; 75% to 85% occur once, and the top ten carry about 4.2%. The sample taken for sequencing was PBMCs. Source of these receptors: a woman aged 45 to 65 in good health and CMV-seropositive. Each CDR3 is given with its conserved first and last residue. D genes are given only for firm matches. Clone size is shown for a subset of rows, as once, few, many or a class of expanded clone.

J | size | D | V | DNA | CDR3
TRBJ2-4 | NA | TRBD2 | TRBV30 | TGTGCCTGGAGTGTTCAGGACAGAAAGACTAGCGGGGGCCCAAGAGCCAAAAACATTCAGTACTTC | CAWSVQDRKTSGGPRAKNIQYF
TRBJ2-3 | NA | NA | TRBV10-3 | TGTGCCATCAGAGCCCAGGGTGCTAGCACAGATACGCAGTATTTT | CAIRAQGASTDTQYF
TRBJ1-5 | NA | TRBD1 | TRBV4-1 | TGCGCCAGCAGCCAAGAAGGGACAGTCAATCAGCCCCAGCATTTT | CASSQEGTVNQPQHF
TRBJ2-7 | NA | NA | TRBV27 | TGTGCCAGCAGTTACTCAACAGGACCTTACTCCTACGAGCAGTACTTC | CASSYSTGPYSYEQYF
TRBJ2-1 | NA | TRBD2 | TRBV13 | TGTGCCAGCAGCCCTCAGGGAGGGGACTACAATGAGCAGTTCTTC | CASSPQGGDYNEQFF
TRBJ2-5 | NA | TRBD2 | TRBV6-1 | TGTGCCAGCAGTGATGGACTAGAAGAGACCCAGTACTTC | CASSDGLEETQYF
TRBJ2-1 | once | TRBD1 | TRBV5-4 | TGTGCCAGCAGCTTGGGACAGGGTATGAACAATGAGCAGTTCTTC | CASSLGQGMNNEQFF
TRBJ1-5 | NA | NA | TRBV16 | TGTGCCAGCAGCCAATCTGAGGGAGGGAATCAGCCCCAGCATTTT | CASSQSEGGNQPQHF
TRBJ2-7 | NA | TRBD2 | TRBV19 | TGTGCCAGTAGTCCTGGCGGGGGGGCCTACGAGCAGTACTTC | CASSPGGGAYEQYF
TRBJ2-5 | NA | TRBD2 | TRBV5-6 | TGTGCCAGCAGCGTTCGAGGGACTATGGGGCAAAAGACCCAGTACTTC | CASSVRGTMGQKTQYF
TRBJ1-1 | NA | TRBD1 | TRBV19 | TGTGCCAGTATCCCGACAGGGGACACTGAAGCTTTCTTT | CASIPTGDTEAFF
TRBJ1-6 | NA | TRBD1 | TRBV13 | TGTGCCAGCAGCTTCAGGGGGAAAGGCTCCTATAATTCACCCCTCCACTTT | CASSFRGKGSYNSPLHF
TRBJ2-3 | NA | TRBD2 | TRBV27 | TGTGCCAGCAGTCTGAGACTAGCGACCCGCACAGATACGCAGTATTTT | CASSLRLATRTDTQYF
TRBJ1-3 | once | NA | TRBV30 | TGTGCCTGGAACGATGGCTCAGGAGGAAACACCATATATTTT | CAWNDGSGGNTIYF
TRBJ2-1 | NA | TRBD1 | TRBV11-2 | TGTGCCAGCAGCTTGAAGGGGACAGGGAACTACAATGAGCAGTTCTTC | CASSLKGTGNYNEQFF
TRBJ1-2 | NA | NA | TRBV9 | TGTGCCAGCAGCGGCGATGTGCCGAGCTATGGCTACACCTTC | CASSGDVPSYGYTF
TRBJ2-7 | NA | NA | TRBV6-6 | TGTGCCAGCAGTTACTCGAGGAACTGGGGAGGGGGCGAGCAGTACTTC | CASSYSRNWGGGEQYF
TRBJ1-4 | NA | TRBD1 | TRBV30 | TGTGCCTACACCACGGACAGGGGGCGTCAGAAACTGTTTTTT | CAYTTDRGRQKLFF
TRBJ1-2 | NA | NA | TRBV19 | TGTGCCAGTGGCGATCGGCAGGGGTATGGCTACACCTTC | CASGDRQGYGYTF
TRBJ2-3 | NA | NA | TRBV19 | TGTGCCAGTAGAAGACTAGTGAGCACAGATACGCAGTATTTT | CASRRLVSTDTQYF
TRBJ1-5 | NA | TRBD1 | TRBV10-2 | TGCGCCAGCAGTGCCTTAGGGGGCCAGGGCAATCAGCCCCAGCATTTT | CASSALGGQGNQPQHF
TRBJ1-2 | few | TRBD1 | TRBV6-5 | TGTGCCAGCAGCGGGACAGGGGGTCCTATTAGTGGCTACACCTTC | CASSGTGGPISGYTF
TRBJ2-1 | NA | TRBD1 | TRBV19 | TGTGCCAGTAGATCGGACAGGGTCACCTACAATGAGCAGTTCTTC | CASRSDRVTYNEQFF
TRBJ2-2 | NA | NA | TRBV21-1 | TGTGCCAGCAGCAAAGTCGTGGGTTTGTTCGATCCCGGGGGGCCCACCGGGGAGCTGTTTTTT | CASSKVVGLFDPGGPTGELFF
TRBJ2-5 | NA | NA | TRBV5-1 | TGCGCCAGCAGCTTGGAGGGGGGGCCCCAGTACTTC | CASSLEGGPQYF
TRBJ2-5 | NA | TRBD1 | TRBV7-9 | TGTGCCAGCACCGCAGGGGGTATGGAGACCCAGTACTTC | CASTAGGMETQYF
TRBJ1-1 | NA | NA | TRBV7-9 | TGTTCCAGCAGCCCTACAGGCAACACTGAAGCTTTCTTT | CSSSPTGNTEAFF
TRBJ2-6 | NA | NA | TRBV27 | TGTGCCAGCAGTCAGAACAGGGTTGGGGCCAACGTCCTGACTTTC | CASSQNRVGANVLTF
TRBJ2-1 | NA | NA | TRBV15 | TGTGCCACCAGCAGAGATTTTGGCGGATACAATGAGCAGTTCTTC | CATSRDFGGYNEQFF
TRBJ2-3 | NA | TRBD2 | TRBV9 | TGTGCCAGCAGCACCCGGACTAGCGGGAGCACAGATACGCAGTATTTT | CASSTRTSGSTDTQYF
TRBJ1-1 | NA | TRBD1 | TRBV9 | TGTGCCAGCAGCTCTGGACAGGGAGGAGCTTTCTTT | CASSSGQGGAFF
TRBJ1-2 | few | NA | TRBV4-2 | TGTGCCAGCAGCCAAGATTTGGAGGGAGCTGGAGGCTACACCTTC | CASSQDLEGAGGYTF
TRBJ2-1 | NA | TRBD2 | TRBV15 | TGTGCCACCGCGTACGGGAGGGCCTTAAACAATGAGCAGTTCTTC | CATAYGRALNNEQFF
TRBJ1-4 | NA | TRBD1 | TRBV30 | TGTGCCTGGAGACAGGGGCGGGGTGAAAAACTGTTTTTT | CAWRQGRGEKLFF
TRBJ1-5 | NA | NA | TRBV30 | TGTGCCTGGAGTGTAGGCACGGGTCATCAGCCCCAGCATTTT | CAWSVGTGHQPQHF
TRBJ2-7 | NA | NA | TRBV6-1 | TGTGCCAGCCTTGGGCAGGGCTTCTCCTACGAGCAGTACTTC | CASLGQGFSYEQYF
TRBJ2-2 | NA | NA | TRBV5-4 | TGTGCCAGCAGATCCGGGGTCGGGGAGCTGTTTTTT | CASRSGVGELFF
TRBJ2-3 | NA | TRBD1 | TRBV6-4 | TGTGCCAGCAAAGCGGACAGGGTGACGGATACGCAGTATTTT | CASKADRVTDTQYF
TRBJ1-1 | NA | TRBD1 | TRBV5-1 | TGCGCCAGCAGCTCTTATGGGACAGCGTATAACACTGAAGCTTTCTTT | CASSSYGTAYNTEAFF
TRBJ2-7 | NA | TRBD1 | TRBV27 | TGTGCCAGCAGTCCGACAGGGGGCCTATACGAGCAGTACTTC | CASSPTGGLYEQYF
TRBJ2-3 | NA | TRBD2 | TRBV5-1 | TGCGCCAGCAGCCCAGGACTAGCGGGGGACACATTCACAGATACGCAGTATTTT | CASSPGLAGDTFTDTQYF
TRBJ2-1 | once | NA | TRBV7-3 | TGTGCCAGCAGCTTAAATTTGGGGGGAGGTGAGCAGTTCTTC | CASSLNLGGGEQFF
TRBJ1-1 | few | NA | TRBV5-6 | TGTGCCAGCAGTCATAGGGGGAACACTGAAGCTTTCTTT | CASSHRGNTEAFF
TRBJ2-1 | NA | NA | TRBV6-5 | TGTGCCAGCAGCCACGAGGCCACCGGTCACGGGTTCTTC | CASSHEATGHGFF
TRBJ1-6 | once | TRBD1 | TRBV2 | TGTGCCAGCAGTGAAATAGGGACAGTGAATTCACCCCTCCACTTT | CASSEIGTVNSPLHF
TRBJ1-1 | NA | NA | TRBV19 | TGTGCCAGTAGTAAGAAATTTCCCAGCGGATCCATGAACACTGAAGCTTTCTTT | CASSKKFPSGSMNTEAFF
TRBJ2-3 | NA | NA | TRBV18 | TGTGCCAGCTCACTTTGGGCTACAGGCAGCACAGATACGCAGTATTTT | CASSLWATGSTDTQYF
TRBJ1-5 | NA | NA | TRBV19 | TGTGCCAGTAGTATCCGCGGGACCTATGGGGTTAATAGCAATCAGCCCCAGCATTTT | CASSIRGTYGVNSNQPQHF
TRBJ1-3 | few | NA | TRBV2 | TGTGCCAGCAAGATACAGGGTAGTGGAAACACCATATATTTT | CASKIQGSGNTIYF
TRBJ2-1 | once | TRBD2 | TRBV5-4 | TGTGCCAGCAGCTTGATTGGGACTAGCGGTAATGAGCAGTTCTTC | CASSLIGTSGNEQFF
TRBJ2-7 | few | TRBD1 | TRBV20-1 | TGCAGTGCGGGACAGGGCGAGCAGTACTTC | CSAGQGEQYF
TRBJ2-2 | NA | NA | TRBV6-5 | TGTGCCAGCACCCGAGCAGGGCACGGGGAGCTGTTTTTT | CASTRAGHGELFF
TRBJ2-5 | once | TRBD1 | TRBV7-9 | TGTGCCAGCAGCTTAAGCAGGGGGCAAGAGACCCAGTACTTC | CASSLSRGQETQYF